The 27 T cell receptor beta chains below come from one sample, sequenced in a study of neurological immune-mediated disorders. Using its own MiXCR run on the 5' RACE reads, TCRdb lists one record per CDR3 protein. The table shows about 59,000 distinct CDR3 sequences, with 10% to 15% occurring only once. The sequenced sample consisted of PBMCs. These receptors all stem from a woman aged 55-70 years with HTLV-1-associated myelopathy (HAM/TSP).

Points on this clonotype: A much larger clone differs from this one at a single base, so this may be a read error. The chain links TRBV3-1 to TRBJ2-1; TRBD2 aligns across 8 bases. Germline V gene sequence: CDR1 LGHDT, CDR2 YNNKEL (reference sequence). This CDR3 is 17 amino acids long. CDR3 loop: CTSSRQILTSGGGEQFF. Written as DNA, the CDR3 is TGTACCAGCAGCCGCCAAATCCTCACTAGCGGAGGGGGTGAGCAGTTCTTC.

With respect to this clonotype: A read error may be the cause here, since a much bigger clone is one base away. This chain joins TRBV20-1 and TRBJ2-1; D is unclear. Trimming pared 6 bases from V and 0 bases from J, leaving 15 bases between. The CDR3 is made up of 15 amino acids. Germline V gives CDR1 DFQATT, CDR2 SNEGSKA (reference sequence). CDR3 nucleotide sequence: TGCAGTGCCCTGCCCCATACGAGCTCCTACAATGAGCAGTTCTTC. Protein product: CSALPHTSSYNEQFF.

This clonotype was counted ten times or more. The chain employs TRBV5-1 and TRBJ2-7; 10 nucleotides agree with TRBD1. Trimming cost V 3 bases and J 2 bases; bases outside gene matches: 5. Germline V lookup: CDR1 SGHRS, CDR2 YFSETQ. CDR3 length: 15 residues. The CDR3: CASSSRDRGTYEQYF. Here the CDR3 DNA reads TGCGCCAGCAGCTCCCGGGACAGGGGCACCTACGAGCAGTACTTC.

This clonotype was recorded many times. The CDR3, as DNA: TGCAGCGTTCCAAGACAGGGCCCGTTCTATGGCTACACCTTC. Translating gives CSVPRQGPFYGYTF. The V call is TRBV29-1, the J call TRBJ1-2; 7 bases line up with TRBD1. Germline CDR1 SQVTM, CDR2 ANQGSEA. V dropped 5 bases and J dropped 4; count of bases not matched to a gene: 10. CDR3 size: 14 residues. Looking up the rest from reference TRBV29-1 and TRBJ1-2 gives the full variable domain: SAVISQKPSRDICQRGTSLTIQCQVDSQVTMMFWYRQQPGQSLTLIATANQGSEATYESGFVIDKFPISRPNLTFSTLTVSNMSPEDSSIYLCSVPRQGPFYGYTFGSGTRLTVV.

This clonotype came up many times. The rearrangement uses TRBV20-1 and TRBJ1-2; 9 positions agree with TRBD1. With V trimmed by 0 bases and J by 2 bases, 1 base remained unmatched. Germline CDR1 reads DFQATT; CDR2 reads SNEGSKA (reference sequence). This CDR3 is 14 amino acids long. CDR3 bases: TGCAGTGCTAGAGATGACAGGGGGAACTATGGCTACACCTTC. Its translation: CSARDDRGNYGYTF.

This clonotype was observed many times. The V call is TRBV11-3, the J call TRBJ2-1; 13 bases line up with TRBD2. V lost 5 bases to trimming and J lost 8 bases; unmatched junction nucleotides: 6. The germline V gene has CDR1 SGHNT and CDR2 YENEEA. This CDR3 comprises 15 residues. CDR3 protein: CASSITSGRADEQFF. The CDR3 coding sequence is TGTGCCAGCAGCATTACTAGCGGGAGGGCCGATGAGCAGTTCTTC.

At least ten counts were recorded for this clonotype. V is TRBV5-1 and J is TRBJ2-1; 8 nucleotides agree with TRBD1. This CDR3 comprises 16 residues. The V gene's germline CDR1 is SGHRS and CDR2 YFSETQ. J gave up 7 bases and V 0 bases, and 9 bases lay outside the gene matches. The CDR3 loop reads CASSLDGQGFGNEQFF. The CDR3 bases are TGCGCCAGCAGCTTGGACGGACAGGGATTTGGGAATGAGCAGTTCTTC. Based on the CDR3 plus reference TRBV5-1 and TRBJ2-1, the full variable domain is KAGVTQTPRYLIKTRGQQVTLSCSPISGHRSVSWYQQTPGQGLQFLFEYFSETQRNKGNFPGRFSGRQFSNSRSEMNVSTLELGDSALYLCASSLDGQGFGNEQFFGPGTRLTVL.

The J gene is TRBJ1-1, the V gene TRBV7-8, with D perhaps TRBD1 (5 bases). In germline, CDR1 is SGHVS, CDR2 FQNEAQ. V lost 2 bases to trimming and J lost 4 bases, with 14 bases between them. The CDR3 spans 15 residues. CDR3 sequence: CASSLISGGATEAFF. The CDR3 DNA sequence: TGTGCCAGCAGCTTAATCAGCGGAGGGGCCACTGAAGCTTTCTTT.

This clonotype was found many times. This chain connects TRBV2 to TRBJ2-7, with D possibly being TRBD1 or TRBD2 (5 bases each). The CDR3 extends over 14 amino acids. CDR1 and CDR2 from the germline V gene are SNHLY and FYNNEI. The ends were cut back, 6 bases at V and 6 bases at J, with 18 bases in the middle. The CDR3 reads CASSPIQGPGEQYF. DNA of the CDR3: TGTGCCAGCAGCCCAATTCAGGGACCAGGCGAGCAGTACTTC.

This clonotype was detected many times. The chain uses TRBV4-2 and TRBJ1-2; 7 nucleotides line up with TRBD1. The CDR3 runs to 14 residues. V trimming: 2 bases; J trimming: 4 bases; junction bases outside the gene matches: 4. The germline V gene has CDR1 LGHNA and CDR2 YNFKEQ. In nucleotides, the CDR3 is TGTGCCAGCAGCCAACCGGGACAGATCTATGGCTACACCTTC. Translated: CASSQPGQIYGYTF.

As to this clonotype: This clone may be a read error of a much larger clone one base away. The J gene is TRBJ2-7, the V gene TRBV24-1; 7 bases line up with TRBD1. In germline, CDR1 is KGHDR, CDR2 SFDVKD. With V trimmed by 9 bases and J by 5 bases, 6 bases remained unmatched. This CDR3 is 12 amino acids long. CDR3 region: CATWNRGNEQYF. The CDR3 nucleotides are TGTGCCACCTGGAACAGGGGCAACGAGCAGTACTTC.

This clonotype was counted ten times or more. V is TRBV7-9 and J is TRBJ2-2; 7 bases line up with TRBD1. Looked up from germline, CDR1 is SEHNR and CDR2 is FQNEAQ (reference sequence). The V and J ends lost 5 bases and 6 bases, in that order; junction bases with no gene match: 9. The CDR3 is made up of 15 amino acids. The CDR3: CASSVGTGASGELFF. CDR3 bases: TGTGCCAGCAGCGTTGGAACAGGGGCCTCCGGGGAGCTGTTTTTT.

This clonotype was seen ten or more times. The chain recombines TRBV14 with TRBJ2-5, with TRBD2 as a possible D gene (5 bases). Germline V gene sequence: CDR1 SGHDN, CDR2 FVKESK. The germline V and J ends were trimmed by 0 bases and 6 bases, with 8 bases remaining between them. This CDR3 region has 13 residues. CDR3 residues: CASSQEFGKTQYF. The CDR3 bases are TGTGCCAGCAGCCAAGAATTCGGGAAGACCCAGTACTTC.

This clonotype was found many times. This chain connects TRBV29-1 to TRBJ1-2; TRBD1 might be the D (6 bases). Looked up from germline, CDR1 is SQVTM and CDR2 is ANQGSEA. The CDR3 extends over 14 amino acids. Between the trimmed V and J ends, which lost 2 bases and 0 bases, there was a span of 10 bases. CDR3 nucleotides: TGCAGCGTTGAAAGTCGGACAGCTAACTATGGCTACACCTTC. This gives the protein CSVESRTANYGYTF.

This clonotype was seen at least ten times. The CDR3 reads CSAAGRPNTEAFF. The CDR3, as DNA: TGCAGTGCCGCAGGGAGGCCTAACACTGAAGCTTTCTTT. This chain links TRBV20-1 with TRBJ1-1; TRBD1 might be the D (5 bases). CDR1 and CDR2 from the germline V gene are DFQATT and SNEGSKA (reference sequence). The V end lost 6 bases, the J end lost 2 bases, and 13 bases lay between the germline ends. The CDR3 sequence is 13 residues long.

This clonotype was detected ten times or more. The chain couples TRBV2 to TRBJ2-7; a possible D gene is TRBD2 (5 bases). V dropped 6 bases and J dropped 4 bases, with 16 bases sitting between them. CDR1 is SNHLY, CDR2 FYNNEI, per germline. The CDR3 length is 14 residues. CDR3 in DNA: TGTGCCAGCAGCGAGACGCTAGCCATTTACGAGCAGTACTTC. Encoded protein: CASSETLAIYEQYF.

This clonotype was counted ten times or more. The genes are TRBV7-9 and TRBJ2-1, with 15 bases fitting TRBD2. The CDR3 extends over 21 amino acids. The V segment lost 6 bases and the J segment 0 bases; nucleotides outside the gene matches: 15. Looked up from germline, CDR1 is SEHNR and CDR2 is FQNEAQ (reference sequence). As DNA, the CDR3 is TGTGCCAGCAGTCCTTCCCCGGGACTAGCGGGAGGTCGGAGCTCCTACAATGAGCAGTTCTTC. Its protein is CASSPSPGLAGGRSSYNEQFF.

This clonotype showed up just a few times. The J gene is TRBJ2-1, the V gene TRBV7-3, with 8 bases aligning to TRBD1. The CDR3 length is 15 residues. V shed 4 bases, J shed 2 bases, and the junction held 4 bases outside the gene matches. Germline loops: CDR1 SGHTA, CDR2 FQGTGA. The CDR3 coding sequence is TGTGCCAGCAGCTCTGACAGGGGACCCTACAATGAGCAGTTCTTC. Residues: CASSSDRGPYNEQFF.

This clonotype was observed many times. The V gene is TRBV28, the J gene TRBJ2-5, with 7 bases fitting TRBD1. V lost 2 bases and J lost 4; bases outside the gene matches: 10. The CDR3 covers 16 residues. CDR1 and CDR2 (germline): MDHEN, SYDVKM. CDR3 coding DNA: TGTGCCAGCAGTTTAAGGGTAGGGGGCCGGAGAGAGACCCAGTACTTC. Translation: CASSLRVGGRRETQYF.

Many counts were recorded for this clonotype. The chain joins TRBV20-1 to TRBJ2-5; D is unclear. Trimming pared 0 bases from V and 5 bases from J, leaving 16 bases between. The CDR3 spans 15 residues. Germline values: CDR1 DFQATT, CDR2 SNEGSKA (reference sequence). The CDR3 sequence: CSARDWSREEETQYF. The CDR3, as DNA: TGCAGTGCTAGAGATTGGTCCAGAGAGGAGGAGACCCAGTACTTC.

This chain joins TRBV5-1 and TRBJ2-3, with D uncertain. The CDR3 has 14 residues. Germline V gene data show CDR1 as SGHRS and CDR2 as YFSETQ. V shed 6 bases and J shed 8 bases, with 19 bases lying between them. CDR3 region: CASTSWSSTSTQYF. CDR3 nucleotides: TGCGCCAGCACCTCCTGGAGTAGCACATCTACGCAGTATTTT.

The table lists this clonotype with many counts. The chain is built from TRBV7-9 and TRBJ2-3; TRBD2 agrees at 7 bases. Per germline, CDR1 SEHNR and CDR2 FQNEAQ (reference sequence). The CDR3 loop spans 16 amino acids. J was trimmed by 2 bases and V by 2 bases; bases with no gene match: 7. The CDR3 protein is CASSLLSSGDTDTQYF. CDR3 sequence (DNA): TGTGCCAGCAGCTTATTATCTAGCGGAGACACAGATACGCAGTATTTT.

The chain recombines TRBV19 with TRBJ1-2; TRBD1 aligns across 9 bases. Germline CDR1 LNHDA, CDR2 SQIVND (reference sequence). CDR3 length: 12 residues. Trimming cost V 8 bases and J 6 bases; bases outside gene matches: 4. CDR3 amino acids: CASEGQGDGYTF. The CDR3 nucleotides read TGTGCCAGTGAGGGACAGGGAGATGGCTACACCTTC.

This clonotype appeared many times. This chain connects TRBV20-1 to TRBJ2-5, with 9 bases fitting TRBD1. This CDR3 has 13 amino acids. The germline V gene encodes CDR1 DFQATT and CDR2 SNEGSKA (reference sequence). V trimming: 5 bases; J trimming: 4 bases; junction bases outside the gene matches: 5. CDR3 sequence reads: CSAQTGGGETQYF. In DNA, the CDR3 is TGCAGTGCTCAAACAGGGGGCGGAGAGACCCAGTACTTC.

A remark on this clonotype: The CDR3 carries no conserved terminal phenylalanine or tryptophan, so it likely arises from a read error. The chain links TRBV28 to TRBJ2-7; TRBD1 matches at 8 bases. Per the germline V gene, CDR1 is MDHEN and CDR2 is SYDVKM. V lost 2 bases, J lost 4 bases, and 7 bases stayed unmatched. CDR3 size: 15 residues. The CDR3 region is CASSLLPGGRYEQYY. The CDR3 DNA reads TGTGCCAGCAGTTTACTACCAGGGGGCAGGTACGAGCAGTACTAC.

In this sample, this clonotype turned up many times. The chain has TRBV7-6 and TRBJ2-5, with 8 positions matching TRBD2. Trimming took 4 bases from V and 4 from J; bases not matched to a gene: 5. The CDR3 totals 14 residues. Germline CDR1 is SGHVS and CDR2 is FNYEAQ. In DNA, the CDR3 is TGTGCCAGCAGCTCCCCTGCGGGAGGAGAGACCCAGTACTTC. It codes for CASSSPAGGETQYF.

The gene calls are TRBV5-4 and TRBJ2-5; 7 bases are shared with TRBD2. Germline loops: CDR1 SGHNT, CDR2 YYREEE (reference sequence). V was clipped by 5 bases and J by 0 bases; unmatched bases: 19. There are 19 residues in the CDR3. In DNA form, the CDR3 reads TGTGCCAGCAGTCCCGGGACTATCGGGAGCTTAACCTACCAAGAGACCCAGTACTTC. Its protein is CASSPGTIGSLTYQETQYF.